This T cell receptor beta chain is drawn from a study of cytomegalovirus exposure and HLA in healthy donors (TCRdb year 2017). With regard to the full study: An earlier analysis of approximately 640 of the donors reported 250 to 300 Gb of sequence data and 117 million unique TCR beta sequences from some 180 million T cells. An early release that covered some 640 HLA-typed donors contained around 300 gigabases of sequencing data and around 80 million unique TCR sequences. Among the roughly 380 genotyped donors, approximately 82% belonged to the genetic ancestry cluster associated with self-reported Caucasian donors. The study aimed to test whether signatures of past pathogen exposure could be identified by cataloging public T cell receptors. Using immunosequencing, the study profiled T cell repertoires from 500 to 800 subjects and related those repertoires to cytomegalovirus serostatus. A separate validation cohort of 100 to 150 different subjects was used in addition to the approximately 610-subject first cohort. The study combined high-throughput TCR immunosequencing, statistical association of individual TCRs with disease status, and machine learning to predict cytomegalovirus infection status. To study patterns of TCR occurrence, a later analysis re-analyzed previously published TCR beta repertoires from more than 550 donors and added high-resolution HLA genotyping. Rather than drawing on any new phenotypic data, the later analysis identified candidate immune exposures from TCR beta sequences and the way those sequences occurred across donors. An earlier analysis of 500 to 750 of the donors applied high-throughput TCR beta sequencing to assess whether each TCR beta V gene segment acted as functional or pseudogenic. Donor age, sex, ethnicity and CMV serostatus were compiled alongside the repertoire data. A later genetic analysis took genome-wide SNP genotypes for about three fifths of the 666 donors and used that subset as a discovery cohort. Every discovery cohort repertoire had been produced on one sequencing platform. HLA typing included class I and class II loci at four-digit resolution. Typing coverage varied by locus: roughly 629-630 donors for A, B, C, DRB1 and DQB1; roughly 560 for DQA1; more than 600 for DPA1; 450 to 480 for DPB1. A handful of DR-DQ haplotypes were treated as single units for association and clustering because of strong linkage in the cohort. Among 398 genotyped donors of the cohort, an average of about 240,000 unique TCR beta nucleotide sequences were sequenced per donor, 15% to 20% of them non-productive. The investigation overall reported the following: A total of about 180 TCR beta chains were listed by the study as associated with cytomegalovirus. CMV serostatus was the only immune exposure information available for the cohort. Broadly in line with IMGT annotations, most TCR beta V segments showed up in productive rearrangements about 87% or about 30% of the time in an earlier analysis of 450 to 600 of the donors. It was suggested by the authors that the approach could potentially be generalized to other disease states and immunological phenotypes. A further reported finding was that TCR beta sequences accurately predicted the HLA-A and HLA-B alleles for most subjects in the first cohort. Most TCR sequences were observed very rarely across donors, whereas some public TCRs were present in many individuals. In vitro tests confirmed that a few of the cytomegalovirus-associated TCR beta chains recognize cytomegalovirus antigens. Several of the top co-occurrence clusters appeared to be linked to parvovirus B19, influenza, CMV and Epstein-Barr virus, according to a later analysis. The cohort was sequenced for TCR beta chains only, and without alpha or paired-chain data the features that could be detected were limited. An association between a missense DCLRE1C variant and V-gene and J-gene trimming of TCR beta chains was found in a later genetic analysis and replicated in an independent cohort. A cluster of highly shared sequence variants was judged likely to be a technical artifact of the sequencing pipeline. In a later analysis, most CMV-associated TCR beta chains were found to appear HLA-restricted, with HLA associations seemingly driven largely by CMV exposure. A later analysis associated 16,951 TCR beta sequences with specific HLA alleles at a false discovery rate of 0.05. In a later genetic analysis, fewer N-insertions in productive TCRs were reported among donors in an Asian-associated ancestry cluster than the roughly 670-donor mean. Seventeen rarely observed V segments, including chromosome 9 orphons, were excluded from the earlier analysis of several hundred of the donors because counts were too low. The classifier was reported to diagnose cytomegalovirus status with high specificity and sensitivity in both the original and validation cohorts. Linkage disequilibrium might explain the correlated functional status among segregating V segments, but an unknown experimental factor could not be excluded. A later analysis found that TCR association rates varied across HLA loci, with DRB1 alleles showing the most associated TCRs and HLA-C alleles the fewest. HLA typing was unavailable for some donors at each locus, so association tests used only the typed subset. The presence/absence analyses assumed that sequencing depth was roughly uniform across donors, and that assumption may not be true. In a later analysis, HLA-associated TCR beta chains were found to be more clonally expanded and to have lower generation probabilities than equally common non-associated chains. When HLA alleles, especially DR and DQ, strongly co-occurred, attributing TCR associations to individual alleles was difficult.

In total, approximately 700 healthy bone marrow donors made up the cohort. At the time of sampling, every cohort member was nominally healthy, though immune exposures that went unrecorded were likely present. The donor tested CMV seropositive, placing the donor among the roughly 300 seropositive members of the cohort. Each donor provided a peripheral blood sample, and peripheral blood mononuclear cells were used for TCR beta sequencing. The Qiagen DNeasy Blood Extraction Kit was used to extract genomic DNA from the blood cell samples. Turning to this clone: Its binding antigen is unknown. Base qualities are not at hand, and no much larger clone is one base apart.

Libraries were prepared through the immunoSEQ multiplex PCR assay. For the multiplex PCR, a mixture combining 60 forward primers for TCR Vbeta segments and 13 reverse primers for TCR Jbeta segments was used. A multiplex PCR assay on genomic DNA amplified the CDR3 region of rearranged TCR beta genes. Amplified TCR beta libraries were sequenced as 87-base-pair reads on the Illumina HiSeq System. As for the original processing: A later analysis tallied 75 million to 95 million unique TCR beta chains across the roughly 610 repertoires, and 10 million to 11 million of those chains were shared by two or more donors. To remove PCR and sequencing errors, raw reads were error-corrected and collapsed into unique sequences using a nearest-neighbor algorithm that merged closely related sequences. V, D and J gene segments were assigned by aligning CDR3 sequences to IMGT reference sequences. For a sequence to be retained, a match of at least six nucleotides to both a V gene segment and a J gene segment was required. A rearrangement counted as productive if the CDR3 had no stop codons and remained in frame with V and J, and every other rearrangement counted as non-productive. CDR3 was defined by IMGT convention, running from the second conserved V-encoded cysteine to the conserved J-encoded phenylalanine. The earlier analysis of roughly 590 of the donors excluded sequences that lacked an unambiguous match to a single V gene segment. In an earlier analysis of approximately 610 of the donors, V segments were called functional above 56.7% productive rearrangements and were called segregating when the between-donor standard deviation exceeded 5%. A statistical classification framework was developed to diagnose cytomegalovirus status using the catalog of TCR beta chain sequences. In a later analysis, TCR nucleotide sequences were compared against IMGT/GENE-DB human TR gene sequences so that V and J genes could be assigned. In a later analysis, CDR3 sequences and most-parsimonious VDJ recombination scenarios were assigned using the TCRdist pipeline. In a later analysis, each TCR beta chain was defined by its CDR3 amino acid sequence together with its V-gene family, and reads without a unique V-gene family were excluded. In a later analysis, some 600 highly shared, low-generation-probability nucleotide sequences were removed to address suspected cross-contamination and a sequencing artifact. For each public chain, a later analysis derived a clonal expansion index from normalized ranks of inferred template counts within each repertoire. A later analysis computed generation probabilities with a VDJ recombination model fitted to out-of-frame rearrangements, and checked the results against IGoR. Hypergeometric tests were used in a later analysis to score TCR-TCR, TCR-HLA and TCR-CMV co-occurrence, with a repertoire-size bias correction applied to the TCR pairs. To estimate false discovery rates, a later analysis permuted the HLA or CMV assignments 20 times. A later analysis grouped co-occurring TCRs with DBSCAN, adding TCRdist sequence similarity when clustering within HLA-allele-positive subsets. Co-occurrence clustering excluded repertoires with fewer than 30,000 or more than 120,000 public chains, plus five with anomalous nucleotide sharing. TCRdb stores this immuneACCESS table with in-frame sequences only. Part of the clones is absent; in the studies checked, under half of the shortfall reflects unresolved V genes, and no reason is known for the rest. That table gives V, J and clone size, and the DNA gave D and trimming. Present in this sample are 150,000 to 200,000 clones, about 83% of which were seen just once. The biggest ten clones account for about 6% of the sample.

The clonotype comes from a woman aged 25 to 39 in good health and CMV-seropositive. The sample taken for sequencing was PBMCs.

CDR3 reads: CASTSSDTQYF. The nucleotide sequence reads as follows: TGTGCCAGCACTTCCTCAGATACGCAGTATTTT. The chain is assembled from TRBV27 and TRBJ2-3; there is no confident call for the D gene. Trimming costs V 7 bases and J 4 bases, and their ends lie 6 bases apart. The CDR3 goes from the cysteine to the phenylalanine over 11 residues. Left in the record is the CDR3 DNA by itself, 33 bases read in frame from the first base. CDR1 and CDR2 (MNHEY, SMNVEV) derive from the germline V gene (reference sequence).